The rows below give T cell receptor beta chains drawn from one sample of a study of T cell responses to AZD1222 COVID-19 vaccine. This table comes from immunoSEQ multiplex PCR, and its TCRdb copy is limited to in-frame clones, with some not included. Of about 83,000 clones in the sample, 80% to 90% are singletons; the top ten hold 31%. The sequencing used peripheral blood, collected on day 0 of AZD1222 vaccination. Source of these receptors: an adult in good health. The CDR3 runs from the conserved cysteine through the conserved F or W. D genes are given only for firm matches. Size is omitted from some rows. Given values are once, few, many or a class for expanded clones.

clone_size,v_call,d_call,j_call,cdr3_nt,cdr3_aa
once,TRBV2,-,TRBJ1-2,TGTGCCAGCGACCGACTGGGAAATTACTATGGCTACACCTTC,CASDRLGNYYGYTF
-,TRBV4-1,TRBD2,TRBJ2-3,TGCGCCAGCAGCCAATTGGGCAGCGGGAGGGCCAGAGATACGCAGTATTTT,CASSQLGSGRARDTQYF
-,TRBV5-6,-,TRBJ1-5,TGTGCCAGCAGCTTGGGTGGGAGGCAGCCCCAGCATTTT,CASSLGGRQPQHF
-,TRBV9,-,TRBJ2-1,TGTGCCAGCAGCCCCACCGGGATCCTCTCCTACAATGAGCAGTTCTTC,CASSPTGILSYNEQFF
-,TRBV19,TRBD1,TRBJ2-7,TGTGCCAGTAGTATAACCTCGGGACAGTCCTACGAGCAGTACTTC,CASSITSGQSYEQYF
-,TRBV5-1,-,TRBJ1-1,TGCGCCAGCAGTCTCCAGTCGATGAACACTGAAGCTTTCTTT,CASSLQSMNTEAFF
-,TRBV29-1,-,TRBJ1-3,TGCAGCGTTGCCGTAGTTAGGACGGATTCCTTCTCTGGAAACACCATATATTTT,CSVAVVRTDSFSGNTIYF
-,TRBV7-2,-,TRBJ1-4,TGTGCCAGCAGCTCATGGGGGAATGAAAAACTGTTTTTT,CASSSWGNEKLFF
few,TRBV7-9,-,TRBJ2-2,TGTGCCAGCTCGGGGGCCGGCGGGGAGCTGTTTTTT,CASSGAGGELFF
-,TRBV7-9,-,TRBJ1-5,TGTGCCAGCAGCTTAGGTGGACCATTCAATCAGCCCCAGCATTTT,CASSLGGPFNQPQHF
-,TRBV28,-,TRBJ1-1,TGTGCCAGCAGCCTTGGGGGTGCAGGCACTGAAGCTTTCTTT,CASSLGGAGTEAFF
-,TRBV6-2/TRBV6-3,-,TRBJ2-7,TGTGCCAGCAGCAGGGGACGGCGCCTCTCCTACGAGCAGTACTTC,CASSRGRRLSYEQYF
-,TRBV30,-,TRBJ2-1,TGTGCCTGGAGTGTACGTAGCGGCCGATTCGCCGACAATGAGCAGTTCTTC,CAWSVRSGRFADNEQFF
-,TRBV28,-,TRBJ2-1,TGTGCCAGCAGTTCACACAGTCCCCACTCCTACAATGAGCAGTTCTTC,CASSSHSPHSYNEQFF
-,TRBV2,TRBD1,TRBJ2-3,TGTGCCAGCAGTGAGGACAGGGGGCAGACAGATACGCAGTATTTT,CASSEDRGQTDTQYF
-,TRBV18,-,TRBJ2-5,TGTGCCAGCTCACCTTCCCTTACAGGTCAAGAGACCCAGTACTTC,CASSPSLTGQETQYF
-,TRBV5-4,-,TRBJ1-1,TGTGCCAGCAGCTTGGCCCTGAACACTGAAGCTTTCTTT,CASSLALNTEAFF